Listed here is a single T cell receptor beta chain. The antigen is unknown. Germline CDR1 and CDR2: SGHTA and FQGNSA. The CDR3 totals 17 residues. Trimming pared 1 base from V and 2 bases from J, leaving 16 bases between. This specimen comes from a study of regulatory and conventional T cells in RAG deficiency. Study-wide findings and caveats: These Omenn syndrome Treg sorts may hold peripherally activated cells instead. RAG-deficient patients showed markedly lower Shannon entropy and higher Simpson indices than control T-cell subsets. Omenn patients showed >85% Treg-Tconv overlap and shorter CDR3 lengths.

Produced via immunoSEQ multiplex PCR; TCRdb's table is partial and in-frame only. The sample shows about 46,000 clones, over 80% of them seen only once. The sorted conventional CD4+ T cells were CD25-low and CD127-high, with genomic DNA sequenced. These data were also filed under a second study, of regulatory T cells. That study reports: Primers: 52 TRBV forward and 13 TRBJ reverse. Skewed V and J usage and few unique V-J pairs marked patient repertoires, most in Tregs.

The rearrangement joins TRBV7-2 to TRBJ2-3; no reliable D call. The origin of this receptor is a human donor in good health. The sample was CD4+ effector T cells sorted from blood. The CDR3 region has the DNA TGTGCCAGCAGCTTAGGGGCCGCCTGGCACACCACAGATACGCAGTATTTT. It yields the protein CASSLGAAWHTTDTQYF.